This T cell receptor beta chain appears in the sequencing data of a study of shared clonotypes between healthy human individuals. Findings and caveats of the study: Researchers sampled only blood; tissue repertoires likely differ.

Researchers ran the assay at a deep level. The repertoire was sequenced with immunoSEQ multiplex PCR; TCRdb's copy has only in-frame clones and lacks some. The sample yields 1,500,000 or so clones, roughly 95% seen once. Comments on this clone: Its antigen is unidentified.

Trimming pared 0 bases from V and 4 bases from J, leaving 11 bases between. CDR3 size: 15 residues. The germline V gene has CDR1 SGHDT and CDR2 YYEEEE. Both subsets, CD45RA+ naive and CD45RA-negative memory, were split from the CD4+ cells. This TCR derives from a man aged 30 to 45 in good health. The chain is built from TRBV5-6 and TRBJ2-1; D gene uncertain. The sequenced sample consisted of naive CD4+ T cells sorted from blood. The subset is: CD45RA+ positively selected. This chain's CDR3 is CASSLGGSLYNEQFF. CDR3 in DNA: TGTGCCAGCAGCTTGGGCGGCAGCCTTTACAATGAGCAGTTCTTC.